Each of the 29 T cell receptor beta chains below was sequenced from the same sample in a study of shared clonotypes between healthy human individuals. Profiled with immunoSEQ multiplex PCR; TCRdb holds only in-frame clones, not every one. The data contain some 1 million clones, around 74% of them singletons. The material sequenced was memory CD4+ T cells sorted from blood. Subset indicated: CD45RA-negative fraction. These receptors all stem from a man between 18 and 35 years old in good health.

This clone has ten or more counts. The chain joins TRBV9 to TRBJ2-7, with a weak D call TRBD2 (6 bases). Germline-derived CDR1 and CDR2 are SGDLS and YYNGEE. Trimming pared 0 bases from V and 3 bases from J, leaving 16 bases between. The CDR3 runs 16 residues. Here the CDR3 reads CASSVGGTEWGYEQYF. The CDR3 DNA sequence: TGTGCCAGCAGCGTAGGCGGGACCGAGTGGGGCTACGAGCAGTACTTC. Based on the CDR3 plus reference TRBV9 and TRBJ2-7, the full variable domain is DSGVTQTPKHLITATGQRVTLRCSPRSGDLSVYWYQQSLDQGLQFLIQYYNGEERAKGNILERFSAQQFPDLHSELNLSSLELGDSALYFCASSVGGTEWGYEQYFGPGTRLTVT.

This clone was observed a handful of times. The V call is TRBV10-3, the J call TRBJ1-1, with 7 bases matching TRBD1. This CDR3 has 16 residues. Germline lookup yields CDR1 ENHRY and CDR2 SYGVKD. Losses at the gene ends were 4 bases for V and 7 bases for J; bases not matched to a gene: 15. The CDR3 sequence is CAISAGEGQSGIEAFF. The CDR3 bases are TGTGCCATCAGTGCCGGCGAGGGACAGTCAGGCATTGAAGCTTTCTTT.

This clone was seen just once. The rearrangement links TRBV6-1 to TRBJ1-1; D is unclear. This CDR3 contains 15 residues. Germline V CDR1 and CDR2: MNHNS, SASEGT. V was clipped by 0 bases and J by 2 bases, with 10 bases between them. CDR3 sequence (DNA): TGTGCCAGCAGTGAAGCGGGGTTGGGTAACACTGAAGCTTTCTTT. The encoded protein is CASSEAGLGNTEAFF.

The chain joins TRBV5-4 to TRBJ2-7; 15 bases are a match to TRBD2. The CDR3 spans 18 residues. Trimming took 2 bases from V and 5 from J; bases not matched to a gene: 11. Per germline, CDR1 SGHNT and CDR2 YYREEE (reference sequence). As DNA, the CDR3 is TGTGCCAGCAGCTTTAGGACTAGCGGGAGGGGAGATAAGGACGAGCAGTACTTC. Its translation: CASSFRTSGRGDKDEQYF.

The CDR3 coding sequence is TGCGCCAGCAGCTTGGCTGGGACAGGGGCTGTGGATACGCAGTATTTT. It codes for CASSLAGTGAVDTQYF. This sequence joins TRBV5-1 and TRBJ2-3; 10 bases match TRBD1. CDR1 SGHRS and CDR2 YFSETQ come from the germline V gene. This CDR3 has 16 amino acids. Trimming cost V 0 bases and J 6 bases; bases outside gene matches: 7.

The gene calls are TRBV7-9 and TRBJ1-1; a possible D gene is TRBD1 (6 bases). V was pared by 0 bases and J by 3 bases, with 11 bases between. This CDR3 has 15 amino acids. Germline V CDR1 and CDR2: SEHNR, FQNEAQ (reference sequence). This CDR3 is CASSLAGGADTEAFF. CDR3 nucleotide sequence: TGTGCCAGCAGCTTAGCTGGGGGGGCGGACACTGAAGCTTTCTTT.

The chain combines TRBV5-4 with TRBJ1-5; tentatively, D is TRBD1 (5 bases). Trimming left V 0 bases short and J 3 bases short, with 10 bases between. This CDR3 comprises 15 residues. CDR1 and CDR2 (germline): SGHNT, YYREEE (reference sequence). The CDR3 loop reads CASSLGGDHNQPQHF. The CDR3 DNA follows: TGTGCCAGCAGCTTGGGGGGGGACCACAATCAGCCCCAGCATTTT.

The chain links TRBV6-5 to TRBJ1-5; possibly TRBD1 for D (6 bases). Germline V gene data show CDR1 as MNHEY and CDR2 as SVGAGI. V lost 6 bases to trimming and J lost 0 bases, with 12 bases between them. This CDR3 has 15 residues. The CDR3 nucleotides are TGTGCCAGCAGCGCGACAGGAGTTAGCAATCAGCCCCAGCATTTT. It specifies CASSATGVSNQPQHF.

The chain employs TRBV7-2 and TRBJ2-7, with TRBD2 matching over 8 bases. Germline CDR1 is SGHTA and CDR2 is FQGNSA. Losses at the gene ends were 2 bases for V and 4 bases for J; bases not matched to a gene: 10. This CDR3 has 16 amino acids. For the CDR3, the DNA is TGTGCCAGCAGCTTAAGAGTTTCGGGAGGGAGGTACGAGCAGTACTTC. The encoded protein is CASSLRVSGGRYEQYF.

This clone was detected a few times. The chain carries TRBV7-9 and TRBJ2-6; D not resolved. V was shortened by 5 bases and J by 2 bases, with 10 bases between the two germline ends. Germline V gives CDR1 SEHNR, CDR2 FQNEAQ (reference sequence). The CDR3 covers 15 residues. CDR3 protein: CASSLGPTGANVLTF. CDR3 nucleotide sequence: TGTGCCAGCAGCCTGGGCCCAACTGGGGCCAACGTCCTGACTTTC.

The J gene is TRBJ1-2, the V gene TRBV30; no clear D gene. From germline, CDR1 is GTSNPN and CDR2 SVGIG (reference sequence). Trimming cost V 5 bases and J 8 bases, with 12 bases left between them. The CDR3 has 11 residues. The CDR3 here is CAWSELGGYTF. The CDR3 nucleotides are TGTGCCTGGTCAGAGTTAGGCGGCTACACCTTC. Full variable domain (missing parts from reference TRBV30 and TRBJ1-2): SQTIHQWPATLVQPVGSPLSLECTVEGTSNPNLYWYRQAAGRGLQLLFYSVGIGQISSEVPQNLSASRPQDRQFILSSKKLLLSDSGFYLCAWSELGGYTFGSGTRLTVV.

The rearrangement uses TRBV6-6 and TRBJ2-7; a weak D match, TRBD2 (6 bases). The CDR3 contains 16 residues. Germline V lookup: CDR1 MNHNY, CDR2 SVGAGI (reference sequence). The V gene lost 6 bases and the J gene lost 5 bases, with 23 bases spanning the gap. DNA of the CDR3: TGTGCCAGCAGCCGACTACGGGAGTCCTACGTAGACGAGCAGTACTTC. This codes for CASSRLRESYVDEQYF.

The chain couples TRBV2 to TRBJ1-1; TRBD1 matches at 8 bases. Per germline, CDR1 SNHLY and CDR2 FYNNEI. The CDR3 has 15 amino acids. Trimming cost V 1 base and J 5 bases; bases outside gene matches: 6. CDR3 in amino acids: CASSEGQGNPTEAFF. The CDR3 region has the DNA TGTGCCAGCAGTGAAGGACAGGGGAATCCTACTGAAGCTTTCTTT.

V usage is TRBV2 and J usage is TRBJ2-7; no reliable D call. Trimming removed 4 bases at V and 1 base at J, with 11 bases between. The CDR3 runs to 14 residues. Germline assignment: CDR1 SNHLY and CDR2 FYNNEI. CDR3 DNA: TGTGCCAGCAGTGCTTCGGCAGTTTCCTACGAGCAGTACTTC. It codes for CASSASAVSYEQYF.

As to this clone: Relative to the germline gene, one junction end is altered; a read error may explain this. This chain connects TRBV7-7 to TRBJ1-3; no clear D. The CDR3 totals 13 residues. The germline CDR1 and CDR2 sequences are SSHAT and FNYEAQ (reference sequence). CDR3: CASSLGFGNTIYF. CDR3 DNA: TGTGCTAGCAGCTTAGGCTTTGGAAACACCATATATTTT.

This chain connects TRBV7-8 to TRBJ2-3, with D maybe TRBD1 (6 bases). V was trimmed by 1 base and J by 3 bases, leaving 17 bases between them. Germline V gives CDR1 SGHVS, CDR2 FQNEAQ. The CDR3 runs 17 residues. The CDR3, as DNA: TGTGCCAGCAGCTTAGTTCGCCAGGGGCGATTTACAGATACGCAGTATTTT. Translating gives CASSLVRQGRFTDTQYF.

The table lists this clone with a few counts. The chain links TRBV5-1 to TRBJ1-1; TRBD1 might be the D (6 bases). Germline CDR1 SGHRS, CDR2 YFSETQ. The CDR3 spans 15 residues. Trimming took 5 bases from V and 1 from J, leaving 15 bases between them. The CDR3 DNA reads as TGCGCCAGCAGTACGGGGCGGGGGGCGAACACTGAAGCTTTCTTT. It yields the protein CASSTGRGANTEAFF.

The chain uses TRBV2 and TRBJ1-3; the D gene is possibly TRBD1 (6 bases). Germline-derived CDR1 and CDR2 are SNHLY and FYNNEI. This CDR3 is 17 amino acids long. Trimming removed 5 bases from V and 0 bases from J, with 17 bases in between. The CDR3 nucleotides are TGTGCCAGCAGTAAAGAACAGGGAAAACGCTCTGGAAACACCATATATTTT. Translation: CASSKEQGKRSGNTIYF.

This clone was recorded a few times. V and J are TRBV30 and TRBJ1-1, with 7 bases lining up with TRBD1. The CDR3 runs 15 residues. With V trimmed by 4 bases and J by 0 bases, 8 bases remained unmatched. CDR1 and CDR2 (germline): GTSNPN, SVGIG (reference sequence). The CDR3 nucleotides are TGTGCCTGGACGACGAAGGGGGCCATGAACACTGAAGCTTTCTTT. As protein: CAWTTKGAMNTEAFF.

The chain uses TRBV6-6 and TRBJ1-5; 8 bases line up with TRBD1. V gave up 4 bases and J gave up 3 bases; unmatched junction bases: 2. The V gene's germline CDR1 is MNHNY and CDR2 SVGAGI (reference sequence). CDR3 length equals 14 residues. The CDR3, as DNA: TGTGCCAGCAGTTGGACAGGGACCAATCAGCCCCAGCATTTT. Its protein is CASSWTGTNQPQHF.

The chain links TRBV5-4 to TRBJ1-6; unclear D gene. CDR3 length equals 14 residues. V lost 4 bases and J lost 12, with 17 bases in between. Germline V gene sequence: CDR1 SGHNT, CDR2 YYREEE (reference sequence). The CDR3 loop is CASSRSTTQVPLHF. DNA for the CDR3: TGTGCCAGCAGCCGTTCGACCACCCAGGTACCCCTCCACTTT.

CDR3 nucleotide sequence: TGTGCCATCAGTGAGACCAGCGGAAACATTCAGTACTTC. It is translated as CAISETSGNIQYF. V gene TRBV10-3 combines with J gene TRBJ2-4; D is perhaps TRBD2 (5 bases). CDR3 length: 13 amino acids. Germline values: CDR1 ENHRY, CDR2 SYGVKD. The germline V and J ends were trimmed by 2 bases and 6 bases, with 8 bases remaining between them.

In this sample, this clone turned up once. The rearrangement uses TRBV2 and TRBJ2-7, with 9 bases identical to TRBD1. Germline V gives CDR1 SNHLY, CDR2 FYNNEI. The junction had 9 bases not matched to a gene; V was cut back by 5 bases and J by 7 bases. The CDR3 spans 14 residues. This CDR3 is CASSTGTGRGEQYF. Written as DNA, the CDR3 is TGTGCCAGCAGTACCGGGACAGGGAGGGGGGAGCAGTACTTC.

The V call is TRBV18, the J call TRBJ2-1, with D possibly being TRBD1 (6 bases). V lost 4 bases and J lost 2, with 15 bases in between. Germline lookup yields CDR1 KGHSH and CDR2 LQKENI. The length of the CDR3 is 16 residues. CDR3 protein: CASSRLLGAAYNEQFF. The CDR3 nucleotides are TGTGCCAGCTCACGGTTACTGGGGGCCGCCTACAATGAGCAGTTCTTC.

The count of this clone is one. This sequence joins TRBV5-1 and TRBJ1-1, with D unclear. This CDR3 is built from 13 residues. V lost 4 bases and J 1 base, leaving 8 bases between the germline ends. Germline lookup yields CDR1 SGHRS and CDR2 YFSETQ. CDR3 protein: CASSPQENTEAFF. DNA for the CDR3: TGCGCCAGCAGCCCCCAGGAGAACACTGAAGCTTTCTTT. The whole variable domain, filled in from reference TRBV5-1 and TRBJ1-1, reads KAGVTQTPRYLIKTRGQQVTLSCSPISGHRSVSWYQQTPGQGLQFLFEYFSETQRNKGNFPGRFSGRQFSNSRSEMNVSTLELGDSALYLCASSPQENTEAFFGQGTRLTVV.

The CDR3 region is CASSNGGYEAFF. The CDR3 coding sequence is TGTGCCAGCAGTAACGGGGGGTACGAAGCTTTCTTT. The chain has TRBV2 and TRBJ1-1; D may be TRBD1 (5 bases). The CDR3 runs to 12 residues. V was clipped by 5 bases and J by 8 bases, with 12 bases between them. The V gene's germline CDR1 is SNHLY and CDR2 FYNNEI.

The chain links TRBV7-2 to TRBJ2-1; 8 bases map to TRBD2. Germline loops: CDR1 SGHTA, CDR2 FQGNSA. Trimming at V came to 5 bases and at J to 8 bases, leaving 11 bases not matched to a gene. The CDR3 is 15 residues long. CDR3 nucleotide sequence: TGTGCCAGCAGCCACGGAAAGAGCGGGAGTTATGAGCAGTTCTTC. Encoded protein: CASSHGKSGSYEQFF.

This clone was detected a few times. V is TRBV2 and J is TRBJ2-5, with 8 bases lining up with TRBD2. Germline CDR1 SNHLY, CDR2 FYNNEI. Unmatched junction bases numbered 15, after V lost 6 bases and J lost 0 bases. CDR3 length: 18 residues. The CDR3 region has the DNA TGTGCCAGCAGAAAGGGAGGGACTAGATACTTGGACCAAGAGACCCAGTACTTC. Residues: CASRKGGTRYLDQETQYF.

V usage is TRBV6-5 and J usage is TRBJ2-7; weak D call: TRBD2 (6 bases). The germline CDR1 and CDR2 sequences are MNHEY and SVGAGI. V lost 4 bases, J lost 2 bases, and 15 bases lay in between. The CDR3 contains 15 residues. The CDR3 DNA reads TGTGCCAGCAGTTCCACCCGGGGGAGAGCCTACGAGCAGTACTTC. Its protein is CASSSTRGRAYEQYF.